This T cell receptor beta chain derives from a study of shared clonotypes between healthy human individuals. Profiling relied on immunoSEQ multiplex PCR, and the TCRdb table lists in-frame clones only, not all of them. The sample includes 2 million to 3 million clones, 80% to 95% of them seen just once. Trimming pared 3 bases from V and 4 bases from J, leaving 9 bases between. The CDR3 sequence is 13 residues long. Germline CDR1 and CDR2: SNHLY and FYNNEI. The clonotype originates from a man aged 18 to 35 in good health. Some clones in this sample may be carry-over from other donors' samples. The sequencing input was naive CD4+ T cells from PBMCs. Subset meaning: CD45RA+ positively selected. The gene calls are TRBV2 and TRBJ2-5, with D possibly matching TRBD2 (6 bases). Written as DNA, the CDR3 is TGTGCCAGCAGTGACGTGGGGGGAGAGACCCAGTACTTC. Its translation is CASSDVGGETQYF.